This T cell receptor (beta chain) was recorded in a study of blood T cell repertoires in COVID-19. The overall study: The United States, Italy and Spain were the sources of the acute and convalescent COVID-19 samples. PBMCs, B-cell-depleted T cells, or T cells provided the cDNA or gDNA that made up the material.

CDR1 and CDR2 from the germline V gene are SGHAT and FQNNGV. The CDR3 is 15 amino acids. Trimming pared 2 bases from V and 2 bases from J, leaving 10 bases between. Authors' methods: The assay estimated nucleated cells by amplifying reference gene primers. The table came from immunoSEQ multiplex PCR; TCRdb's copy has only in-frame clones and leaves some out. Clone size and V and J calls were adopted from that table, with D and trimming inferred from the DNA. Found here are approximately 130,000 clones, 81% of them singletons; the top ten hold more than 7.5%. This sequence originates from a woman in her sixties with active or convalescent COVID-19. The sample taken for sequencing was peripheral blood. The V call is TRBV11-2, the J call TRBJ1-3; possible D gene TRBD1, 6 bases. CDR3 nucleotide sequence: TGTGCCAGCAGCTTACAGGGGCAACCTGGAAACACCATATATTTT. Its protein is CASSLQGQPGNTIYF.